Listed here are 14 T cell receptor beta chains from one sample, sequenced in a study of PD-1 blockade in classical Hodgkin lymphoma. After autologous stem cell transplantation all patients relapsed, and prior brentuximab vedotin exposure differed between cohorts. Data came from immunoSEQ multiplex PCR; TCRdb stores just in-frame clones and leaves some out. The sample gives 55,000 to 75,000 clones, around 93% of which show up once; more than 6.5% is in the top ten. Sequencing was performed on peripheral blood mononuclear cells (PBMCs), taken at baseline. The source is a human donor with classical Hodgkin lymphoma.

The genes are TRBV6-1 and TRBJ1-3; 10 positions agree with TRBD1. The CDR3 covers 16 residues. Germline V gives CDR1 MNHNS, CDR2 SASEGT. The trim removed 4 bases at V and 0 bases at J, leaving 3 bases unmatched. The CDR3 protein is CASSVGQGISGNTIYF. As DNA, the CDR3 is TGTGCCAGCAGTGTGGGACAGGGGATCTCTGGAAACACCATATATTTT.

The J gene is TRBJ2-3, the V gene TRBV7-3; D is perhaps TRBD2 (5 bases). Trimming took 8 bases from V and 0 from J, leaving 18 bases between them. This CDR3 contains 16 residues. The V gene's germline CDR1 is SGHTA and CDR2 FQGTGA. The CDR3 reads CASAQTAGGSTDTQYF. DNA of the CDR3: TGTGCCAGCGCGCAGACGGCGGGCGGAAGCACAGATACGCAGTATTTT.

This clone came up a few times. The chain is built from TRBV27 and TRBJ1-5; D unclear. The CDR3 runs to 14 residues. Germline V gene sequence: CDR1 MNHEY, CDR2 SMNVEV (reference sequence). Between the trimmed V and J ends, which lost 8 bases and 2 bases, there was a span of 13 bases. CDR3 DNA: TGTGCCAGCTCTTCCCACCCCGGCAATCAGCCCCAGCATTTT. Translated, it gives CASSSHPGNQPQHF.

The rearrangement uses TRBV19 and TRBJ2-1; 7 bases align to TRBD1. Unmatched junction bases numbered 11, after V lost 4 bases and J lost 8 bases. Germline V gene lookup returns CDR1 LNHDA and CDR2 SQIVND (reference sequence). The CDR3 has 15 amino acids. In DNA, the CDR3 is TGTGCCAGTAGTAGCCTTGACAGGGCCTGGGATGAGCAGTTCTTC. It is translated as CASSSLDRAWDEQFF.

This rearrangement joins TRBV7-8 to TRBJ2-6; D unclear. The CDR3 has 14 amino acids. Per germline, CDR1 SGHVS and CDR2 FQNEAQ. The germline V and J ends were trimmed by 5 bases and 1 base, with 6 bases remaining between them. DNA of the CDR3: TGTGCCAGCAGCCTGATTTCTGGGGCCAACGTCCTGACTTTC. It encodes CASSLISGANVLTF.

The chain combines TRBV11-1 with TRBJ2-7, with D tentatively TRBD2 (6 bases). The germline V gene encodes CDR1 SGHAT and CDR2 FQDESV (reference sequence). V dropped 2 bases and J dropped 2 bases, with 13 bases sitting between them. The CDR3 contains 15 residues. The DNA of the CDR3 is TGTGCCAGCAGCTTACAGCTCGGGAGCACCTACGAGCAGTACTTC. Translation gives CASSLQLGSTYEQYF.

The chain has TRBV4-3 and TRBJ2-3, with 12 bases that match TRBD2. Trimming at V came to 0 bases and at J to 6 bases, leaving 10 bases not matched to a gene. This CDR3 is 18 amino acids long. The V gene's germline CDR1 is LGHNA and CDR2 YSLEER. For the CDR3, the DNA is TGCGCCAGCAGCCAAGACCTAAGTGGGCTAGCGGGGGGGGATACGCAGTATTTT. Encoded protein: CASSQDLSGLAGGDTQYF.

This sequence joins TRBV27 and TRBJ1-1; the D is unclear. Germline V gene lookup returns CDR1 MNHEY and CDR2 SMNVEV (reference sequence). The CDR3 sequence is 14 residues long. The germline V and J ends were trimmed by 5 bases and 0 bases, with 10 bases remaining between them. The CDR3 bases are TGTGCCAGCAGTCCGCTACCTATGAACACTGAAGCTTTCTTT. This codes for CASSPLPMNTEAFF.

The chain combines TRBV30 with TRBJ2-3; 9 bases are a match to TRBD2. Germline V gene sequence: CDR1 GTSNPN, CDR2 SVGIG (reference sequence). V trimming: 3 bases; J trimming: 0 bases; junction bases outside the gene matches: 7. This CDR3 comprises 16 residues. CDR3 bases: TGTGCCTGGAGCACGGCGGGAGGGGGTAGCACAGATACGCAGTATTTT. Translated, it gives CAWSTAGGGSTDTQYF.

The V call is TRBV5-1, the J call TRBJ1-3; D ambiguous. This CDR3 is 16 amino acids long. From germline, CDR1 is SGHRS and CDR2 YFSETQ. V was cut by 0 bases and J by 1 base, with 11 bases left in between. DNA of the CDR3: TGCGCCAGCAGCTTGGAATATACGGCTTCTGGAAACACCATATATTTT. The encoded protein is CASSLEYTASGNTIYF.

The table lists this clone with a few counts. The chain is built from TRBV7-9 and TRBJ2-2; TRBD2 is a possible D gene (6 bases). CDR1 is SEHNR, CDR2 FQNEAQ, per germline (reference sequence). Trimming shortened V by 5 bases and J by 0 bases, and 19 bases separated the two germline ends. The CDR3 loop spans 18 amino acids. The CDR3 region has the DNA TGTGCCAGCAGCCCTAGGGGAGGCGGAATCGCGAACACCGGGGAGCTGTTTTTT. Translated, it gives CASSPRGGGIANTGELFF. Full variable domain (remainder filled in from reference TRBV7-9 and TRBJ2-2): DTGVSQNPRHKITKRGQNVTFRCDPISEHNRLYWYRQTLGQGPEFLTYFQNEAQLEKSRLLSDRFSAERPKGSFSTLEIQRTEQGDSAMYLCASSPRGGGIANTGELFFGEGSRLTVL.

This clone was detected only a few times. V is TRBV27 and J is TRBJ2-2, with D maybe TRBD2 (6 bases). Deletions cut 6 bases from V and 6 bases from J, with 14 bases between. Per germline, CDR1 MNHEY and CDR2 SMNVEV (reference sequence). This CDR3 contains 14 residues. The CDR3 bases are TGTGCCAGCAGGCCGGGACTGGGGGCCGGGGAGCTGTTTTTT. Its protein is CASRPGLGAGELFF.

V and J are TRBV4-3 and TRBJ1-2; perhaps TRBD1 as D (5 bases). This CDR3 is built from 15 residues. V was cut by 0 bases and J by 4 bases, with 12 bases left in between. Per the germline V gene, CDR1 is LGHNA and CDR2 is YSLEER. CDR3 sequence reads: CASSQEPGVGYGYTF. The CDR3 DNA reads TGCGCCAGCAGCCAAGAACCGGGGGTAGGCTATGGCTACACCTTC.

The J gene is TRBJ2-1, the V gene TRBV4-3, with a tentative D call TRBD1 (5 bases). Looked up from germline, CDR1 is LGHNA and CDR2 is YSLEER. Deletions cut 1 base from V and 7 bases from J, with 11 bases between. The CDR3 covers 14 residues. The CDR3 DNA sequence: TGCGCCAGCAGCCAAGTTATCCAGGGTAATGAGCAGTTCTTC. Translation: CASSQVIQGNEQFF.